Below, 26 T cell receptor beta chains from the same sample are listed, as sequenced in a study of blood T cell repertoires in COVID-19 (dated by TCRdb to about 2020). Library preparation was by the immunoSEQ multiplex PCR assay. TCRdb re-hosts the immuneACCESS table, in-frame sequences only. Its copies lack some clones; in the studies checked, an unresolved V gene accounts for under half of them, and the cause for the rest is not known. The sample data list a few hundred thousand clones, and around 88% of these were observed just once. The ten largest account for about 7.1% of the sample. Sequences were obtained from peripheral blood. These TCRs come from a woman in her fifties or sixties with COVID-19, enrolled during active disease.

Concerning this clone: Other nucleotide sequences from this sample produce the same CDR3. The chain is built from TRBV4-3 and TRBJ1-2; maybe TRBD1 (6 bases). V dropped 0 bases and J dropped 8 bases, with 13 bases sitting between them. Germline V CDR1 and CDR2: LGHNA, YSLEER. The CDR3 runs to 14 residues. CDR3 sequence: CASSQDLGARGYTF. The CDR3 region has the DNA TGCGCCAGCAGCCAAGATCTGGGGGCGCGAGGCTACACCTTC.

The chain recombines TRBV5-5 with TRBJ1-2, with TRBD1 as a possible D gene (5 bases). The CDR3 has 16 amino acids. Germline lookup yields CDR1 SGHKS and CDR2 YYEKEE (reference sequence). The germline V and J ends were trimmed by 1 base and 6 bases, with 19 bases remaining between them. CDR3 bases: TGTGCCAGCAGCTTGAAGGGGCTTGTATCCGGTCATGGCTACACCTTC. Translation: CASSLKGLVSGHGYTF. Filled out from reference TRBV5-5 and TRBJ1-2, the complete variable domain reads DAGVTQSPTHLIKTRGQQVTLRCSPISGHKSVSWYQQVLGQGPQFIFQYYEKEERGRGNFPDRFSARQFPNYSSELNVNALLLGDSALYLCASSLKGLVSGHGYTFGSGTRLTVV.

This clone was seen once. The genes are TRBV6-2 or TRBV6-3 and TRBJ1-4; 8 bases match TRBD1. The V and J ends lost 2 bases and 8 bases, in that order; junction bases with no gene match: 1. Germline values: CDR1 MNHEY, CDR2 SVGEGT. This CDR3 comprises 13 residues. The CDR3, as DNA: TGTGCCAGCAGTTACGACAGGGGAGAAAAACTGTTTTTT. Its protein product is CASSYDRGEKLFF.

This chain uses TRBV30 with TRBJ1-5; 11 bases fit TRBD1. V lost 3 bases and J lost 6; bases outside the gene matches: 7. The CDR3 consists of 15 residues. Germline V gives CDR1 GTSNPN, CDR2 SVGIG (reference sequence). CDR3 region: CAWSGTGGQGQPQHF. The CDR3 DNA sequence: TGTGCCTGGAGCGGGACAGGGGGGCAGGGTCAGCCCCAGCATTTT.

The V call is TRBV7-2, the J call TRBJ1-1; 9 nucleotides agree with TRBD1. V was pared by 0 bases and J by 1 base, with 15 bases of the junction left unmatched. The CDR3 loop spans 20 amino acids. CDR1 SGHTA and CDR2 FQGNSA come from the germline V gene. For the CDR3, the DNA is TGTGCCAGCAGCTTAGCACCATACCTCGGGACAGGGAGAAGGAACACTGAAGCTTTCTTT. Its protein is CASSLAPYLGTGRRNTEAFF.

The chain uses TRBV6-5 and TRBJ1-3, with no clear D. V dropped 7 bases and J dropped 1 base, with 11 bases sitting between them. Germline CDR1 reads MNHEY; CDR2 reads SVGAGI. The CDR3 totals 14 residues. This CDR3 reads CASTAGGSGNTIYF. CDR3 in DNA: TGTGCCAGCACGGCGGGAGGTTCTGGAAACACCATATATTTT.

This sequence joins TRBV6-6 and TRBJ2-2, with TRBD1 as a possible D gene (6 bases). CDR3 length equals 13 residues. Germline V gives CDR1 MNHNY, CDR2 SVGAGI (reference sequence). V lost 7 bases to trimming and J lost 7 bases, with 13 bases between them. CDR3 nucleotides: TGTGCCAGCATCGATACAGGGATCGGGGAGCTGTTTTTT. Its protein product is CASIDTGIGELFF.

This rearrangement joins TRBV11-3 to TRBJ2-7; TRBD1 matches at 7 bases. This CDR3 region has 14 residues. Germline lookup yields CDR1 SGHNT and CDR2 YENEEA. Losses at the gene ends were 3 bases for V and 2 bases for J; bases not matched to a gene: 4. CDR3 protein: CASSFRGQPYEQYF. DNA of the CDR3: TGTGCCAGCAGCTTCCGGGGACAGCCCTACGAGCAGTACTTC.

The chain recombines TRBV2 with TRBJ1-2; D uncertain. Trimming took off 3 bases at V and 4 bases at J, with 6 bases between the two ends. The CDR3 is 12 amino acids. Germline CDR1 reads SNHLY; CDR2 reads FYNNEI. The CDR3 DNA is TGTGCCAGCAGTGATTTTCGCTATGGCTACACCTTC. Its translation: CASSDFRYGYTF.

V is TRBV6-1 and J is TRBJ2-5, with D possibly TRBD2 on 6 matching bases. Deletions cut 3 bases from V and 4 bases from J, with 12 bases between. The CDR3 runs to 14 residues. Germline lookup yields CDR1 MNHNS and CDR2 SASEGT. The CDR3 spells CASSDRLEVETQYF. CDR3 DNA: TGTGCCAGCAGTGACCGACTAGAGGTAGAGACCCAGTACTTC.

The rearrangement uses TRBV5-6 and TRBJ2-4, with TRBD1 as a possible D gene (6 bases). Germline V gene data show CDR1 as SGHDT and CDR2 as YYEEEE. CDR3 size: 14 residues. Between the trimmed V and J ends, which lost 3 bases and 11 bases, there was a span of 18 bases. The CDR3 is CASSYRDNLSFQYF. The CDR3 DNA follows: TGTGCCAGCAGCTACCGGGACAATCTCTCCTTTCAGTACTTC.

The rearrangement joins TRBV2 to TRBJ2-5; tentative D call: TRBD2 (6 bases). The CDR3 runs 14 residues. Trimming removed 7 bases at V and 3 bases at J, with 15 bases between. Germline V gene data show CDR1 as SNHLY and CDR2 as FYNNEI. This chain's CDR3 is CASNFGTYEETQYF. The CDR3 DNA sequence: TGTGCCAGCAATTTTGGGACTTATGAAGAGACCCAGTACTTC.

This CDR3 reads CASSRRTGFEQYF. The CDR3 nucleotides are TGTGCCAGCAGCCGTAGGACAGGGTTCGAGCAGTACTTC. The chain employs TRBV27 and TRBJ2-7; 8 bases match TRBD1. Germline CDR1 and CDR2: MNHEY and SMNVEV (reference sequence). The trim removed 6 bases at V and 6 bases at J, leaving 7 bases unmatched. The CDR3 has 13 residues.

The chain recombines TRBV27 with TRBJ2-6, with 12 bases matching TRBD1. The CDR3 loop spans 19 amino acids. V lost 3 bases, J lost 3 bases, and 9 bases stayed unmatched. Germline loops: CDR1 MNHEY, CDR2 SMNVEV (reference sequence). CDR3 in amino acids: CASSFWGQGARIGANVLTF. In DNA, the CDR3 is TGTGCCAGCAGTTTTTGGGGACAGGGGGCGCGAATTGGGGCCAACGTCCTGACTTTC.

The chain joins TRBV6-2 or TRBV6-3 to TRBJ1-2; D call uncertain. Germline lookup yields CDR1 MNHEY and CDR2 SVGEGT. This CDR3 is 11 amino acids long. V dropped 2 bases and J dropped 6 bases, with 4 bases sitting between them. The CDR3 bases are TGTGCCAGCAGTTACCATCATGGCTACACCTTC. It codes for CASSYHHGYTF.

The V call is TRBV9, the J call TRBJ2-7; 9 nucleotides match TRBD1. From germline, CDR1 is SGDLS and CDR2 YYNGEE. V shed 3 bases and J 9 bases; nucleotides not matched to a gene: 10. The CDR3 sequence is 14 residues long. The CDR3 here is CASSDRTGAEGQYF. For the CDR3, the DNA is TGTGCCAGCAGCGACCGGACAGGGGCGGAGGGGCAGTACTTC. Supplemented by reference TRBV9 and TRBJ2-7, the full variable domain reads DSGVTQTPKHLITATGQRVTLRCSPRSGDLSVYWYQQSLDQGLQFLIQYYNGEERAKGNILERFSAQQFPDLHSELNLSSLELGDSALYFCASSDRTGAEGQYFGPGTRLTVT.

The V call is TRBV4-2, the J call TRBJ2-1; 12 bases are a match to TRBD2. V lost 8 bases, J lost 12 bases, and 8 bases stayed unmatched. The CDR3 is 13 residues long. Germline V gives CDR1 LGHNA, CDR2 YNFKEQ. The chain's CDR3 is CASASMTSGGQFF. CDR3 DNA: TGTGCCAGCGCCTCCATGACTAGCGGGGGGCAGTTCTTC.

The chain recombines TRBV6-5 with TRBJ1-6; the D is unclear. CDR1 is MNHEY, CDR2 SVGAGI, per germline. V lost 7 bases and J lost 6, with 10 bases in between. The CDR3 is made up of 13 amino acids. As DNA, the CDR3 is TGTGCCAGCATGGGCAGAAGTAATTCACCCCTCCACTTT. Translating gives CASMGRSNSPLHF.

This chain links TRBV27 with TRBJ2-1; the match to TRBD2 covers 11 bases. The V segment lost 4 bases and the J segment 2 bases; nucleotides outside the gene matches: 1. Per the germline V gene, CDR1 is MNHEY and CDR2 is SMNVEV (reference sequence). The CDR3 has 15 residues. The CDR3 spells CASSSSGGTYNEQFF. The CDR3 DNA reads TGTGCCAGCAGTTCTAGCGGGGGGACCTACAATGAGCAGTTCTTC.

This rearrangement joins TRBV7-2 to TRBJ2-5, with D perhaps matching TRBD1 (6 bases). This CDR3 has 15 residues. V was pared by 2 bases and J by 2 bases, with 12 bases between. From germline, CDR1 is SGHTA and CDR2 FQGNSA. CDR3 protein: CASSLMGAYQETQYF. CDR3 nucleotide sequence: TGTGCCAGCAGCTTAATGGGGGCGTATCAAGAGACCCAGTACTTC.

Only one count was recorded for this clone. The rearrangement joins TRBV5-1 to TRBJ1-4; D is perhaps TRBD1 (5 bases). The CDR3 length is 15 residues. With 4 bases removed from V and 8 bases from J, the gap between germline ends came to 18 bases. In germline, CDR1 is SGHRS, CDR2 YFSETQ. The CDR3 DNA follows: TGCGCCAGCAGCCCCGGAGGGGCAGGTAGCGAAAAACTGTTTTTT. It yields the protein CASSPGGAGSEKLFF.

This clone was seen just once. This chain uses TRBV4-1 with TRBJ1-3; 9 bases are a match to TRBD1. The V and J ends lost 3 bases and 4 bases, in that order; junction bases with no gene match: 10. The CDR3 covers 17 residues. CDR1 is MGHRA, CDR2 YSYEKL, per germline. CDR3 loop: CASSQGAQGAGGNTIYF. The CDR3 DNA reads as TGCGCCAGCAGCCAGGGAGCACAGGGGGCGGGGGGAAACACCATATATTTT.

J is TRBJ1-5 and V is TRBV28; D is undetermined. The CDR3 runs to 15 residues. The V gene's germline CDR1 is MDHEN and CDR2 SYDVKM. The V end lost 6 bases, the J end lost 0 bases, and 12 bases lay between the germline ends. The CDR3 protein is CASSAELYSNQPQHF. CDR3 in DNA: TGTGCCAGCAGCGCGGAGCTGTATAGCAATCAGCCCCAGCATTTT.

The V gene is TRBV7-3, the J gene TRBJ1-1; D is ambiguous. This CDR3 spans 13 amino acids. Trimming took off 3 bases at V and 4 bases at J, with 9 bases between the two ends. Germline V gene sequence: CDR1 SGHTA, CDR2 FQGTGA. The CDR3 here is CASSFGPITEAFF. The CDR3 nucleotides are TGTGCCAGCAGCTTTGGGCCCATCACTGAAGCTTTCTTT.

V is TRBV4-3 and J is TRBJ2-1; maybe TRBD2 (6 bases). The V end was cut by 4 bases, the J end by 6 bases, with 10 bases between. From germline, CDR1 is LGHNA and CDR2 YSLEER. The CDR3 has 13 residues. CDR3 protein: CASSRGVSNEQFF. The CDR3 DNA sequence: TGCGCCAGCAGCCGGGGGGTCTCCAATGAGCAGTTCTTC.

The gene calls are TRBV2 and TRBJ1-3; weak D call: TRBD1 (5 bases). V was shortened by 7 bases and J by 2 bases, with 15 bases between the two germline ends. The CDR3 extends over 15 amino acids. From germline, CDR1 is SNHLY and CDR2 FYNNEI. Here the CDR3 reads CASIGGRGTGNTIYF. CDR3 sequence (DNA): TGTGCCAGCATCGGCGGGAGGGGAACTGGAAACACCATATATTTT.